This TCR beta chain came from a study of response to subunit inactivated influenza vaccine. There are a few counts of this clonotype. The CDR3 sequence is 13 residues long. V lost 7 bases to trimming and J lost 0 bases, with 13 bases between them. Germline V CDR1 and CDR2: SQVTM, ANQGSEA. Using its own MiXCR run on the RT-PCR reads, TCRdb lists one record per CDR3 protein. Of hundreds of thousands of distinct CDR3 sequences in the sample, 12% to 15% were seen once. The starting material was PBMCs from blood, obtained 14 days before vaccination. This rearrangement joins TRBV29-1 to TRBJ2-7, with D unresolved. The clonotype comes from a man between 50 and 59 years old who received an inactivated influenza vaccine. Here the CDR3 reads CSARTASSYEQYF. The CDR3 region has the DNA TGCAGCGCCCGAACGGCTAGCTCCTACGAGCAGTACTTC.